Detailed here is one T cell receptor (beta chain). Assignment of participants to cohorts was predicated upon participant-reported clinical history. The germline V gene encodes CDR1 MNHEY and CDR2 SMNVEV (reference sequence). J gave up 4 bases and V 4 bases, and 4 bases lay outside the gene matches. This CDR3 spans 14 amino acids. This entry belongs to a study of blood T cell repertoires in COVID-19. The table came from immunoSEQ multiplex PCR; TCRdb's copy has only in-frame clones and leaves some out. The sample lists 150,000 to 200,000 clones, 82% seen once, with about 11% in the top ten. The TCR comes from a man in his forties who had recovered from COVID-19. This chain uses TRBV27 with TRBJ2-7; 10 bases line up with TRBD1. The sequenced sample consisted of PBMCs or T cells enriched from blood (not recorded which). The chain's CDR3 is CASSSGQGWYEQYF. CDR3 in DNA: TGTGCCAGCAGTTCGGGACAGGGGTGGTACGAGCAGTACTTC.